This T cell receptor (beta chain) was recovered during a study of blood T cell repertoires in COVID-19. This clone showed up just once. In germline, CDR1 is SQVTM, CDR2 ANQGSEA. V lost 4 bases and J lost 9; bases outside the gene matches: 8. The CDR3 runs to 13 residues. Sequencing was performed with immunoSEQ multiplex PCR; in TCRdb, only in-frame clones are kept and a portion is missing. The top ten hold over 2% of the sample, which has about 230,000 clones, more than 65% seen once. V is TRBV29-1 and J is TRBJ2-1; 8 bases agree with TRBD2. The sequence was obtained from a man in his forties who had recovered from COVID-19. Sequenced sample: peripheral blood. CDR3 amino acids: CSVAAGEDGEQFF. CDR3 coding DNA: TGCAGCGTTGCAGCGGGAGAGGACGGTGAGCAGTTCTTC.